This T cell receptor (beta chain) is drawn from a study of post-analysis software for immune sequencing data. The study's findings and limits: Patients showed TRBV5-6, TRBV5-1 and TRBV20-1 among roughly 5 TRBV segments more frequent than in controls.

In its sample, this clonotype was seen a few times. Antigen unknown. The CDR3 has 14 amino acids. V lost 7 bases and J lost 4, with 13 bases in between. Prepared libraries of TCR beta cDNA carried unique molecular identifiers. TCRdb processed the PCR reads anew with MiXCR; each CDR3 protein has one entry. This table holds approximately 460,000 distinct CDR3 sequences, over 35% found once. Sequenced sample: blood. This sequence joins TRBV12-3 or TRBV12-4 and TRBJ2-2; tentative D call: TRBD2 (6 bases). The sequence derives from a girl between 5 and 17 years old with multiple sclerosis. As DNA, the CDR3 is TGTGCCAGCAACCTACTAGCCCTCACCGGGGAGCTGTTTTTT. Protein: CASNLLALTGELFF.